The sample holds one count of the clone carrying this TCR beta chain. This sample stems from a study of blood T cell repertoires in COVID-19. Authors' processing steps: Amplification of reference gene primers provided the estimated nucleated cell counts. The data were produced by immunoSEQ multiplex PCR, yet TCRdb's version contains in-frame clones alone and is incomplete. The V and J calls and the clone size are those of that table, but D and trimming were determined from the DNA. The sample has roughly 140,000 clones, over 75% seen once. Looked up from germline, CDR1 is SEHNR and CDR2 is FQNEAQ (reference sequence). The junction had 7 bases not matched to a gene; V was cut back by 3 bases and J by 4 bases. The CDR3 has 16 amino acids.

The sequenced material came from peripheral blood. V is TRBV7-9 and J is TRBJ1-2; 11 bases map to TRBD1. The source of this sequence is an older woman with COVID-19, enrolled during active disease. The CDR3 loop is CASSFGQGATSYGYTF. The CDR3 region has the DNA TGTGCCAGCAGCTTTGGACAGGGGGCAACTTCCTATGGCTACACCTTC.